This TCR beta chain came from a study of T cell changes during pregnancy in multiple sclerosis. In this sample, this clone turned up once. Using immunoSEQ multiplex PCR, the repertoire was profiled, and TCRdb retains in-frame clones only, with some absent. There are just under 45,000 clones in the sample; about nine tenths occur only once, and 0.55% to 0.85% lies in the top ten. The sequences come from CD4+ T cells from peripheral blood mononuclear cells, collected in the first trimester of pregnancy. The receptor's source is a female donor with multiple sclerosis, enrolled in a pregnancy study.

This CDR3 reads CASSPGKGGGDTQYF. CDR3 coding DNA: TGTGCCAGCAGTCCCGGGAAAGGGGGCGGAGATACGCAGTATTTT. This chain uses TRBV2 with TRBJ2-3, with 7 bases aligning to TRBD1. The CDR3 covers 15 residues. Trimming at V came to 5 bases and at J to 5 bases, leaving 10 bases not matched to a gene. CDR1 and CDR2 (germline): SNHLY, FYNNEI.